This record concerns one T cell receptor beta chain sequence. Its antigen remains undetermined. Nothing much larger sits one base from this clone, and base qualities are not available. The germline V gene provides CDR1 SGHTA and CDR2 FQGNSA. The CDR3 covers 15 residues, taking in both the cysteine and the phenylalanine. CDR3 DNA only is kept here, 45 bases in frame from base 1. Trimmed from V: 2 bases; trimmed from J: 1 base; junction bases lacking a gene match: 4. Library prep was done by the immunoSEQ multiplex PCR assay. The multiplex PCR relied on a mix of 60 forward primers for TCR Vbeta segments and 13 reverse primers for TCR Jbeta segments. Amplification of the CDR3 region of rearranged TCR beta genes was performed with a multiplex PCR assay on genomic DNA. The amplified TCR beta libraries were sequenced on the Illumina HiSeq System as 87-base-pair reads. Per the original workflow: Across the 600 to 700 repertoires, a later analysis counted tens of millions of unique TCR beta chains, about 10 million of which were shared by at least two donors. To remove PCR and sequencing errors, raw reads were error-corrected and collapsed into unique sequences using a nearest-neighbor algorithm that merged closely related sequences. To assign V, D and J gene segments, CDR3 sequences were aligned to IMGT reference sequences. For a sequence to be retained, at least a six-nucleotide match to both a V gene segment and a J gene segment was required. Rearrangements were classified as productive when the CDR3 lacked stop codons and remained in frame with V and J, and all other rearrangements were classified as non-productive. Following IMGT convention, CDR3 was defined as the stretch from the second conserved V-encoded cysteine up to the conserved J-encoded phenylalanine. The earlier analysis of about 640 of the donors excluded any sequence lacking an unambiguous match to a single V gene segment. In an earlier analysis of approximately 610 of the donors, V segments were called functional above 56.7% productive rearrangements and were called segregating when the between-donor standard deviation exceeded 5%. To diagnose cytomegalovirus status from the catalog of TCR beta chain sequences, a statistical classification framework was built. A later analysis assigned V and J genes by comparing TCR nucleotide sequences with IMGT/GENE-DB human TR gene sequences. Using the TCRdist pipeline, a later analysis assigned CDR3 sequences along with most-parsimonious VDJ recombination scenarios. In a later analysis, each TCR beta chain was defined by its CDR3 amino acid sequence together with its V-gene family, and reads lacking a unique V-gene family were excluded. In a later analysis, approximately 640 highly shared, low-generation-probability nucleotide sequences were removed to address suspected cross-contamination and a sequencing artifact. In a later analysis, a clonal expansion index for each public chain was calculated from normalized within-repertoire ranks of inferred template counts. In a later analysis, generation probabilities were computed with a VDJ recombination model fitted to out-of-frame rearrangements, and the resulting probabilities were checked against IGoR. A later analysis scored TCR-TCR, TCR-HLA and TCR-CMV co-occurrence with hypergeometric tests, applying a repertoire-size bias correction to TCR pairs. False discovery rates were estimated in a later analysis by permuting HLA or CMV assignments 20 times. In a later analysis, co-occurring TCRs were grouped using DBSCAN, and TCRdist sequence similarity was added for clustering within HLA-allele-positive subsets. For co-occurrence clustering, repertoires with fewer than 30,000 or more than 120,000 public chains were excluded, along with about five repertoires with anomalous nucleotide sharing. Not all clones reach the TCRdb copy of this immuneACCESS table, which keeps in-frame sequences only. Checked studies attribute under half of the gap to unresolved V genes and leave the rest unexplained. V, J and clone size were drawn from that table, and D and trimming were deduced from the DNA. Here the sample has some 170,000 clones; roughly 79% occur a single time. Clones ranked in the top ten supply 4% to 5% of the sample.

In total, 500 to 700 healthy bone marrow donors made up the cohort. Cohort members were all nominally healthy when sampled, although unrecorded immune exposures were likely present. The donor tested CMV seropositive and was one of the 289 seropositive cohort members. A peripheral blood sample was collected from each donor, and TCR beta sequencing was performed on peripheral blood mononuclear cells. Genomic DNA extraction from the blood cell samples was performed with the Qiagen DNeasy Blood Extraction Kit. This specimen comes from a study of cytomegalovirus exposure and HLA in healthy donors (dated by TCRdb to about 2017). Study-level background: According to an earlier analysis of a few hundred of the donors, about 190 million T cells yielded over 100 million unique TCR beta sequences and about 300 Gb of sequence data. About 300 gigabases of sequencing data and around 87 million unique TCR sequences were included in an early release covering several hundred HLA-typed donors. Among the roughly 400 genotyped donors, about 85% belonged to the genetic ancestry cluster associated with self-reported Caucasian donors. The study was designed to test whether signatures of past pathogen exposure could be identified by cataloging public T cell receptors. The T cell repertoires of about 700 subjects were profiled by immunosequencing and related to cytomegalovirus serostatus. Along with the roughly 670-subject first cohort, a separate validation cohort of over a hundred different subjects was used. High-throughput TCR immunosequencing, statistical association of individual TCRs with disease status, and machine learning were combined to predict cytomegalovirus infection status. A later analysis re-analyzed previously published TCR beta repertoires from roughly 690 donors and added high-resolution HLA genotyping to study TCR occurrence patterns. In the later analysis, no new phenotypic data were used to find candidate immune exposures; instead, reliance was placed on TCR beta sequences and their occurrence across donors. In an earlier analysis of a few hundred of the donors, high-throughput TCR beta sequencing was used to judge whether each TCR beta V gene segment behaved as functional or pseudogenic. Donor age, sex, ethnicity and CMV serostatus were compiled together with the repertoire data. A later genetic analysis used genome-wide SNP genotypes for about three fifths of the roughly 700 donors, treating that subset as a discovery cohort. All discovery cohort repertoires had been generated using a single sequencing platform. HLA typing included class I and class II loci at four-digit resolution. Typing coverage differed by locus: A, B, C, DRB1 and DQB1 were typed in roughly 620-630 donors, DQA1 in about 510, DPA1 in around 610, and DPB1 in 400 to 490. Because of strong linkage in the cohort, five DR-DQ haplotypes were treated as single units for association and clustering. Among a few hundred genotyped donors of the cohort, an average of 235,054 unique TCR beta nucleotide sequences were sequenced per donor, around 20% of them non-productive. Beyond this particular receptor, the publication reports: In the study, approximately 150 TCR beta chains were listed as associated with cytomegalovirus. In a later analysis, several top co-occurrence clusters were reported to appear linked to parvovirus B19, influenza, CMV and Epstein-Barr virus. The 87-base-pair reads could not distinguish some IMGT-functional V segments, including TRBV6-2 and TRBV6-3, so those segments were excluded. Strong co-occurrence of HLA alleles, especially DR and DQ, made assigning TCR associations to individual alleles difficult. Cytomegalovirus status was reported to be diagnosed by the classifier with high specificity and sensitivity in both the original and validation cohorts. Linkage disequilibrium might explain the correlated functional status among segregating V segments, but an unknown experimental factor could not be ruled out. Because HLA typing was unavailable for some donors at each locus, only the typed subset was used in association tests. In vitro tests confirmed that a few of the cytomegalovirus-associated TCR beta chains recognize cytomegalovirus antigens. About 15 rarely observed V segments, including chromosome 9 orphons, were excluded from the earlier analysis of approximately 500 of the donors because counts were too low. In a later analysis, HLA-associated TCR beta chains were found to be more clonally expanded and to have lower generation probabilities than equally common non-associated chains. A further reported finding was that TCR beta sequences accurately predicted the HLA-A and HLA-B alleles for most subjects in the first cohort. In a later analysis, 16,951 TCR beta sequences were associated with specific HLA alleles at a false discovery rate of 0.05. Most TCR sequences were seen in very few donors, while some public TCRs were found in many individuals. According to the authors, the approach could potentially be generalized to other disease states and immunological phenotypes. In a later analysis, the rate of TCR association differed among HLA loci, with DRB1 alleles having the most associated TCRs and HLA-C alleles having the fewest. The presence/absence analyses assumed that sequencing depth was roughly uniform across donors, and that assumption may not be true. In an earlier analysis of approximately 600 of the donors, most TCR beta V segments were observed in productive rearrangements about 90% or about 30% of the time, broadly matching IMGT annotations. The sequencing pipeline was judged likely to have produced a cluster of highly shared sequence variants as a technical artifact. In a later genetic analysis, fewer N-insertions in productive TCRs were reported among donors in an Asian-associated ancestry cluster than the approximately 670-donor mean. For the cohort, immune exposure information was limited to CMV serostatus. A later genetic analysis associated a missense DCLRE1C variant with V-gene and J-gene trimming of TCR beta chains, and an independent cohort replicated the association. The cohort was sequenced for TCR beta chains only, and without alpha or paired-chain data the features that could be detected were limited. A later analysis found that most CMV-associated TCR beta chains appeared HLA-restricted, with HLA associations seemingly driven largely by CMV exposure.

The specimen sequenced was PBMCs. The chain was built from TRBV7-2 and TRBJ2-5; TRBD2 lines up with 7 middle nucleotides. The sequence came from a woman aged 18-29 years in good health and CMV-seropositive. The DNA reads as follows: TGTGCCAGCAGCTTAAACGCGGGGGTCCAAGAGACCCAGTACTTC. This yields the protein CASSLNAGVQETQYF.